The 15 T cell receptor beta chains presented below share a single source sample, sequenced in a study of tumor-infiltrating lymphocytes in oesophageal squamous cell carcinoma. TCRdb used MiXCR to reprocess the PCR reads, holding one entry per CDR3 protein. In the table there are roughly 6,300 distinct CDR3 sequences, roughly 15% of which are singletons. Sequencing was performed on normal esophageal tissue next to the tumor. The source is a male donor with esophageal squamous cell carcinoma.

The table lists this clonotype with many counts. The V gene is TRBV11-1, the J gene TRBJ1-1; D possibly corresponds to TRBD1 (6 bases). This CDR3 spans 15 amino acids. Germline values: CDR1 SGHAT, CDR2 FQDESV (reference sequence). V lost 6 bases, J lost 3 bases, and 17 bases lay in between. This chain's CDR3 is CASSRVRGSYTEAFF. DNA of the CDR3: TGTGCCAGCAGTCGGGTCAGGGGAAGCTACACTGAAGCTTTCTTT.

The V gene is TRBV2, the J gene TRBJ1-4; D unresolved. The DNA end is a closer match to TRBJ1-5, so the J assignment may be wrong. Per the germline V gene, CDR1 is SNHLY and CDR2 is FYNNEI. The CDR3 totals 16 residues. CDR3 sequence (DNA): TGTGCCAGCAGTGAAGCAACATACGGGCCTAATCAGCCCCAGCATTTT. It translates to CASSEATYGPNQPQHF.

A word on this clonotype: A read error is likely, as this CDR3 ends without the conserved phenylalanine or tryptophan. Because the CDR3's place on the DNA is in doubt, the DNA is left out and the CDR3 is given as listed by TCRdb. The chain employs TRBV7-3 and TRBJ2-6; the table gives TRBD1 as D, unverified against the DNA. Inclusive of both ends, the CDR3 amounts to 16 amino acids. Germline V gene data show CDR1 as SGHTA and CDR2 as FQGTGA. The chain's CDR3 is CASSLAGWYDEQFFGA.

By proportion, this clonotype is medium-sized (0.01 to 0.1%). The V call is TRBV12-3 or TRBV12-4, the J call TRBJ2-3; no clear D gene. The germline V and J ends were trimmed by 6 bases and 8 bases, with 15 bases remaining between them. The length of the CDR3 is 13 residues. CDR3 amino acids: CASSLDLGGTQYF. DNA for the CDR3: TGTGCCAGCAGCCTAGATCTGGGTGGTACGCAGTATTTT.

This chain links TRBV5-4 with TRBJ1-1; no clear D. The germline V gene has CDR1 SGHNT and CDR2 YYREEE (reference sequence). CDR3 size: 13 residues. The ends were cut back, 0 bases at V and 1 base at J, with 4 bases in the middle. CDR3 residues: CASSLDENTEAFF. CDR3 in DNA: TGTGCCAGCAGCTTGGATGAGAACACTGAAGCTTTCTTT.

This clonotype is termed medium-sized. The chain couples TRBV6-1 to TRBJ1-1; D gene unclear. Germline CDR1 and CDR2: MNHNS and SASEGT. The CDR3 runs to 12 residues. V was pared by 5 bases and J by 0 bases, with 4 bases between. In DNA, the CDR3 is TGTGCCAGCAGTCTAATGAACACTGAAGCTTTCTTT. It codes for CASSLMNTEAFF.

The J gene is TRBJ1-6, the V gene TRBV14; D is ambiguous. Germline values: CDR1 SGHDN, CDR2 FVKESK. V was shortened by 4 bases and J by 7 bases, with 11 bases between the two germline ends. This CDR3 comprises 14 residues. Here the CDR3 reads CASSLRSNNSPLHF. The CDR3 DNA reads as TGTGCCAGCAGCCTTCGATCTAACAATTCACCCCTCCACTTT.

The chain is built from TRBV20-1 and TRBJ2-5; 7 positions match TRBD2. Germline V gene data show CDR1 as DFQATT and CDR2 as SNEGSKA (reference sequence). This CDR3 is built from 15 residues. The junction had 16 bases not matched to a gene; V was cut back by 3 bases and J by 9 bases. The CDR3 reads CSARALADPWQAQYF. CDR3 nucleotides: TGCAGTGCTAGGGCCCTAGCGGACCCATGGCAGGCCCAGTACTTC.

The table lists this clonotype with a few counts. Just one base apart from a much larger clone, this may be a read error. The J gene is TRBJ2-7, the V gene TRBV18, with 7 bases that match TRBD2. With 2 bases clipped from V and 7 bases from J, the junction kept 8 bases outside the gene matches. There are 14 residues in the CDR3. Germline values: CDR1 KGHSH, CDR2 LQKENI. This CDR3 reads CASSPVGRVHEQYF. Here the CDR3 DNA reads TGTGCCAGCTCACCAGTGGGGAGGGTCCATGAGCAGTACTTC.

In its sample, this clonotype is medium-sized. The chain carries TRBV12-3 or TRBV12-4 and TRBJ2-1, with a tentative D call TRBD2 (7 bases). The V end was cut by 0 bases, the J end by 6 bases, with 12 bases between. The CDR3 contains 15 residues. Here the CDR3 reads CASSLAGGLSNEQFF. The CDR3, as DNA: TGTGCCAGCAGTTTAGCGGGGGGGCTTAGCAATGAGCAGTTCTTC.

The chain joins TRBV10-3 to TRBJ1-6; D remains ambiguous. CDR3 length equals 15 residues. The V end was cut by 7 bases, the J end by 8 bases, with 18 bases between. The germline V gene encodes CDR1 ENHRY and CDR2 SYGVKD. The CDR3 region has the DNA TGTGCCATCACGGAAACCCGAGCGAGGGATTCACCCCTCCACTTT. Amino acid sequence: CAITETRARDSPLHF.

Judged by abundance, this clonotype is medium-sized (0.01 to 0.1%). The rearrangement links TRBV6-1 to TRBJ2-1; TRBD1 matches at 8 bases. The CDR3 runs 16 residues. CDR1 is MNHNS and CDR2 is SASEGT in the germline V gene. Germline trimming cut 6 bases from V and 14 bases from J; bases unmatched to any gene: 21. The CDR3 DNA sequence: TGTGCCAGCAGCGCAATAGGAATGGGACAGGCCCACGTTGAGTTCTTC. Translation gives CASSAIGMGQAHVEFF.

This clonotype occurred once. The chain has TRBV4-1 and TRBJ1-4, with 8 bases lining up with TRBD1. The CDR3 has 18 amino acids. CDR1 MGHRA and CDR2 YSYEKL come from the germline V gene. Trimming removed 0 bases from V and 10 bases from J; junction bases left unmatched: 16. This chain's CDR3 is CASSQDPISGGAGRKLFF. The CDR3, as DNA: TGCGCCAGCAGCCAAGATCCAATATCAGGGGGCGCTGGTAGAAAACTGTTTTTT.

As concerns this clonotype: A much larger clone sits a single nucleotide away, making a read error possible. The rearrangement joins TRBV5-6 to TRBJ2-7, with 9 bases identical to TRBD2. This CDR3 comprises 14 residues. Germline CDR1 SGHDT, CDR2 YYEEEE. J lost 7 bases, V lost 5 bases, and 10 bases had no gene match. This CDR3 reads CASSWAGGKNEQYF. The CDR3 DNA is TGTGCCAGCAGTTGGGCGGGGGGGAAGAATGAGCAGTACTTC. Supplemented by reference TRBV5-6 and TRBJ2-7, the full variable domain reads DAGVTQSPTHLIKTRGQQVTLRCSPKSGHDTVSWYQQALGQGPQFIFQYYEEEERQRGNFPDRFSGHQFPNYSSELNVNALLLGDSALYLCASSWAGGKNEQYFGPGTRLTVT.

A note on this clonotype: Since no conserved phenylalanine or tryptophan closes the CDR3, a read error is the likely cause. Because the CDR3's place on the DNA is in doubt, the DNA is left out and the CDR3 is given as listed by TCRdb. This CDR3 is CASSLGLGEQYFGN. The J gene is TRBJ2-5, the V gene TRBV7-2; the table's D call, TRBD2, has no DNA check behind it. The germline gives CDR1 SGHTA, CDR2 FQGNSA. The CDR3 sequence runs 14 residues, both termini included.